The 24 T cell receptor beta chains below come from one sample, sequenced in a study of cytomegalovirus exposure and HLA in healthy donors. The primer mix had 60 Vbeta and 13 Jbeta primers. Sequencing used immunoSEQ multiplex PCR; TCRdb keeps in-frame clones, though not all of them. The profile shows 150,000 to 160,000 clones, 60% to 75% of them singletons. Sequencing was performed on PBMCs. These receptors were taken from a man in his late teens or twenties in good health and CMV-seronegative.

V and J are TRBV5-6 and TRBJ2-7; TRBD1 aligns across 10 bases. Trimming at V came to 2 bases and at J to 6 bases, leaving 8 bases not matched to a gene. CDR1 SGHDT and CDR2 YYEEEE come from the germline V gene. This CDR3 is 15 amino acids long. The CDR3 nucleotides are TGTGCCAGCAGCTTCGGTCGACAGGGGGCCCTCGAGCAGTACTTC. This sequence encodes CASSFGRQGALEQYF.

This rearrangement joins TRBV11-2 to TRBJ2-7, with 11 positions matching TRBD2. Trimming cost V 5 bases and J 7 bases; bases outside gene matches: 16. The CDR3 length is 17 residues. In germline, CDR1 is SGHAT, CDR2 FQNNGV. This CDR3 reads CASSQQHTSGGSGEQYF. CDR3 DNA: TGTGCCAGCAGCCAGCAACATACTAGCGGGGGCTCAGGGGAGCAGTACTTC.

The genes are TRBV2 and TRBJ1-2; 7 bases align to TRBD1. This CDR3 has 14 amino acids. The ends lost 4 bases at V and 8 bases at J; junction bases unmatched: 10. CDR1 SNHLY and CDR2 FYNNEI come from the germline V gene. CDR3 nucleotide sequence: TGTGCCAGCAGTGTTCGACAGGGTGCGGGCGGCTACACCTTC. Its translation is CASSVRQGAGGYTF.

The CDR3 protein is CATRTGASNQPQHF. In DNA, the CDR3 is TGTGCCACCAGGACAGGGGCTAGCAATCAGCCCCAGCATTTT. This chain connects TRBV6-1 to TRBJ1-5, with 9 nucleotides matching TRBD1. CDR1 MNHNS and CDR2 SASEGT come from the germline V gene. The CDR3 is made up of 14 amino acids. Trimming removed 10 bases from V and 0 bases from J; junction bases left unmatched: 4.

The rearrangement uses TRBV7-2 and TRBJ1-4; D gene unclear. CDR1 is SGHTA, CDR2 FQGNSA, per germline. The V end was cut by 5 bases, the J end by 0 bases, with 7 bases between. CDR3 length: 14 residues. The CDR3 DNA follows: TGTGCCAGCAGCATAACAGCAACTAATGAAAAACTGTTTTTT. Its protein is CASSITATNEKLFF.

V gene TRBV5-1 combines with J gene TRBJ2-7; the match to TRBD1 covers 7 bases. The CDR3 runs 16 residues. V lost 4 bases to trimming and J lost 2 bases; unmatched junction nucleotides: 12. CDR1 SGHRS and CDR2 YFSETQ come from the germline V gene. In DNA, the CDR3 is TGCGCCAGCAGCGGCTCGACAGGGCAGGCCCCCTACGAGCAGTACTTC. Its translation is CASSGSTGQAPYEQYF. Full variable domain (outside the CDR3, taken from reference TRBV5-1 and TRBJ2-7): KAGVTQTPRYLIKTRGQQVTLSCSPISGHRSVSWYQQTPGQGLQFLFEYFSETQRNKGNFPGRFSGRQFSNSRSEMNVSTLELGDSALYLCASSGSTGQAPYEQYFGPGTRLTVT.

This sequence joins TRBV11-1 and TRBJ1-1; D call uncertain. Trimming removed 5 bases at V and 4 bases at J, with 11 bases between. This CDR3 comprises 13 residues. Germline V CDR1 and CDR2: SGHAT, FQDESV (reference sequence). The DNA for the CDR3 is TGTGCCAGCAGCCCGCGGGTGGGCACTGAAGCTTTCTTT. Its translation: CASSPRVGTEAFF.

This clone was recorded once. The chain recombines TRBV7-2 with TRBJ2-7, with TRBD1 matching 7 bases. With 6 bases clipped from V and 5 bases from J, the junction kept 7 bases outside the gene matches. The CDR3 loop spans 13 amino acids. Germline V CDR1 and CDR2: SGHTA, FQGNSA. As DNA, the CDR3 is TGTGCCAGCAGGCGACAGGGTGCGGACGAGCAGTACTTC. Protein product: CASRRQGADEQYF.

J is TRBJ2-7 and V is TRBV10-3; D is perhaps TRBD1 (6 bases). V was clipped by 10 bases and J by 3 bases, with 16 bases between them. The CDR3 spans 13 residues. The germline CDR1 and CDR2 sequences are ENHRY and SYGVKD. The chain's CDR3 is CATQDLRGYEQYF. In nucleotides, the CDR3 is TGTGCCACCCAAGACCTCAGGGGCTACGAGCAGTACTTC.

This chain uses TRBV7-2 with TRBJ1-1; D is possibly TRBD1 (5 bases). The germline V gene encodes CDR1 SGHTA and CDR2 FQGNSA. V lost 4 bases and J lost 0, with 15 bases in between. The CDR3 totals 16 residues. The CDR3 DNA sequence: TGTGCCAGCAGCTCCTCCTTCGACAGTATGAACACTGAAGCTTTCTTT. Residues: CASSSSFDSMNTEAFF.

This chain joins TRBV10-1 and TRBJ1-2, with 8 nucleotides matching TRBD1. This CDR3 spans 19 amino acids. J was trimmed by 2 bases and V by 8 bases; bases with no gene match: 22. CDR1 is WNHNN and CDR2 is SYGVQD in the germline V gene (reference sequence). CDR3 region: CASPERCAGQGYPNYGYTF. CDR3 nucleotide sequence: TGCGCCAGCCCCGAAAGATGCGCAGGACAGGGCTATCCCAACTATGGCTACACCTTC.

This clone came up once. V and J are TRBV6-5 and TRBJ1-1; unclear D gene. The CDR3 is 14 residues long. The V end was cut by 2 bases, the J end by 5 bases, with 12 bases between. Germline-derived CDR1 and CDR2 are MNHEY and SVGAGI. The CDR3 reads CASSYLAGNTEAFF. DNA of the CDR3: TGTGCCAGCAGTTACCTCGCCGGGAATACTGAAGCTTTCTTT.

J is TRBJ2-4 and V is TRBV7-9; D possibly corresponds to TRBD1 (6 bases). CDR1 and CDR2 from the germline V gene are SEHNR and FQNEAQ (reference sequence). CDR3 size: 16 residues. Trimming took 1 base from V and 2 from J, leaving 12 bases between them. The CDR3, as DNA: TGTGCCAGCAGCTTAGGGAGGACAGCCTCCAAAAACATTCAGTACTTC. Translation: CASSLGRTASKNIQYF.

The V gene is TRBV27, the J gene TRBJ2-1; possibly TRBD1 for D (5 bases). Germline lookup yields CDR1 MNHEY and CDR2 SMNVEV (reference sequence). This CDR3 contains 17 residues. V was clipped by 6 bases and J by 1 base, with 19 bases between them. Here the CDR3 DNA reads TGTGCCAGCAGCCGTAACTTACAGGAGATGTCCTACAATGAGCAGTTCTTC. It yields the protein CASSRNLQEMSYNEQFF.

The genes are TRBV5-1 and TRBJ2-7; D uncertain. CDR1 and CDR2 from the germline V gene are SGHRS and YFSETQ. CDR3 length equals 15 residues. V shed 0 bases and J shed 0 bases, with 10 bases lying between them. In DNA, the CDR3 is TGCGCCAGCAGCTTGGGTAGCTATCCCTCCTACGAGCAGTACTTC. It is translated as CASSLGSYPSYEQYF.

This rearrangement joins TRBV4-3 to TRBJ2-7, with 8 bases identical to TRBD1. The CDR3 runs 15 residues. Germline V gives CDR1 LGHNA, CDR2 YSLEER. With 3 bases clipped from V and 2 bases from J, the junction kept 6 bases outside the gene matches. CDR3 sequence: CASSQLGQGTYEQYF. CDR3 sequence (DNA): TGCGCCAGCAGCCAGCTTGGACAGGGTACCTACGAGCAGTACTTC.

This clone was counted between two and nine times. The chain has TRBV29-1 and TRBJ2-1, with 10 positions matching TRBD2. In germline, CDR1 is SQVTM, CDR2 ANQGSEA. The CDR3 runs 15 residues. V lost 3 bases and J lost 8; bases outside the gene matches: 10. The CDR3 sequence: CSVEKSSGGRDEQFF. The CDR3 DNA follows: TGCAGCGTTGAGAAATCTAGCGGGGGCCGGGATGAGCAGTTCTTC.

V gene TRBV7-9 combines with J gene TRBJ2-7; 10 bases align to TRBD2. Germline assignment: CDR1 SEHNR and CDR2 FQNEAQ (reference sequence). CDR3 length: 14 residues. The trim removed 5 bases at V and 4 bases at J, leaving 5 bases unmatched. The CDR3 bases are TGTGCCAGCAGCCCTCCGACTAGCGGGTACGAGCAGTACGTC. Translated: CASSPPTSGYEQYV.

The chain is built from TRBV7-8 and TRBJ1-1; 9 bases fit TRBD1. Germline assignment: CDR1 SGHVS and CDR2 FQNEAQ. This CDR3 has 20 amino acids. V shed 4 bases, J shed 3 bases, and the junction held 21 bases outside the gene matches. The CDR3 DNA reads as TGTGCCAGCAGCTCAAGAAGATTTGGGACAGGGCTTTTGAGGTACACTGAAGCTTTCTTT. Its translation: CASSSRRFGTGLLRYTEAFF.

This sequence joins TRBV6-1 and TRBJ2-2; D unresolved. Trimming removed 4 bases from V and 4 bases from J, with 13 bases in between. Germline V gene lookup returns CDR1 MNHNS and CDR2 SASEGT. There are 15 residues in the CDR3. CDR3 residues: CASSVTESFTGELFF. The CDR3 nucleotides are TGTGCCAGCAGTGTCACAGAGAGCTTCACCGGGGAGCTGTTTTTT.

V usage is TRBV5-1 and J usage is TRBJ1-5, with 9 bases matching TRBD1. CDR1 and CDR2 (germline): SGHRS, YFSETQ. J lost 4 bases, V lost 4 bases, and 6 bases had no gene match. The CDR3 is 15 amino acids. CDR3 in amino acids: CASSVSGTGNQPQHF. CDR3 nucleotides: TGCGCCAGCAGCGTCTCCGGGACAGGGAATCAGCCCCAGCATTTT.

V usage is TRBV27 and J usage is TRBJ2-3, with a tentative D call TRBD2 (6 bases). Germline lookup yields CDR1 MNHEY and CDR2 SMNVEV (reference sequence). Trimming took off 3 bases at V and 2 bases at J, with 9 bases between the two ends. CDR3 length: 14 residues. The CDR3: CASSFPGLTDTQYF. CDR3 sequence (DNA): TGTGCCAGCAGTTTTCCGGGACTCACAGATACGCAGTATTTT.

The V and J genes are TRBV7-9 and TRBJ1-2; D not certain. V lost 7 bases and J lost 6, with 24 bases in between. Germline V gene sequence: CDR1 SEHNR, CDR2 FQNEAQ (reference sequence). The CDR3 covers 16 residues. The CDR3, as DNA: TGTGCCAGCACCCCAGGAAGGCTACGGTTTTTTAATGGCTACACCTTC. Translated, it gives CASTPGRLRFFNGYTF.

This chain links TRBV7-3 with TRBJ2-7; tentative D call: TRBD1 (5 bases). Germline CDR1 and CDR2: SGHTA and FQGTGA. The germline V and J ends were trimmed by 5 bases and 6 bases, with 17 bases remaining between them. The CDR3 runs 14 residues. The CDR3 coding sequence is TGTGCCAGCAGCCCCCAGGGTGAAGGGTCCGAGCAGTACTTC. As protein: CASSPQGEGSEQYF.